Below, 14 T cell receptor beta chains from the same sample are listed, as sequenced in a study of blood T cell repertoires in COVID-19. Some clones are missing from TCRdb's copy, which holds only in-frame ones; the method was immunoSEQ multiplex PCR. The sample has under 300,000 clones, 65% to 90% seen once. The material sequenced was peripheral blood. Every receptor here comes from a man aged 35 to 55 who had recovered from COVID-19.

The chain joins TRBV7-9 to TRBJ1-2; D not resolved. The V end was cut by 5 bases, the J end by 6 bases, with 10 bases between. The CDR3 is made up of 12 amino acids. Per germline, CDR1 SEHNR and CDR2 FQNEAQ (reference sequence). CDR3 nucleotides: TGTGCCAGCAGCGATCAGGAAGATGGCTACACCTTC. It is translated as CASSDQEDGYTF.

V gene TRBV7-2 combines with J gene TRBJ1-1, with D perhaps matching TRBD1 (5 bases). Trimming took off 2 bases at V and 8 bases at J, with 12 bases between the two ends. CDR1 and CDR2 from the germline V gene are SGHTA and FQGNSA. There are 13 residues in the CDR3. The CDR3 coding sequence is TGTGCCAGCAGCTTATGGGGGGACGGAGAAGCTTTCTTT. Translated, it gives CASSLWGDGEAFF.

The chain employs TRBV27 and TRBJ1-5; 7 positions agree with TRBD1. The V gene's germline CDR1 is MNHEY and CDR2 SMNVEV (reference sequence). V shed 7 bases, J shed 2 bases, and the junction held 11 bases outside the gene matches. CDR3 length: 16 amino acids. In DNA, the CDR3 is TGTGCCAGCATACGTGAACCCGACAGGGGCAATCAGCCCCAGCATTTT. Residues: CASIREPDRGNQPQHF.

The chain joins TRBV5-1 to TRBJ2-5, with D possibly being TRBD1 (5 bases). V dropped 1 base and J dropped 2 bases, with 6 bases sitting between them. The CDR3 is made up of 13 amino acids. Germline assignment: CDR1 SGHRS and CDR2 YFSETQ. Written as DNA, the CDR3 is TGCGCCAGCAGCTTGAGACAGCAAGAGACCCAGTACTTC. Protein product: CASSLRQQETQYF.

The chain carries TRBV3-1 (or the pseudogene TRBV3-2) and TRBJ1-1; D is unresolved. This CDR3 region has 14 residues. The V and J ends lost 5 bases and 3 bases respectively, with 13 bases between them. CDR1 is LGHDT, CDR2 YNNKEL, per germline (reference sequence). DNA of the CDR3: TGTGCCAGCAGCGACCGGTCCGGGTACACTGAAGCTTTCTTT. This encodes CASSDRSGYTEAFF.

This chain's CDR3 is CASSATGGYANEKLFF. The CDR3 DNA is TGCGCCAGCAGCGCCACAGGGGGTTACGCTAATGAAAAACTGTTTTTT. The rearrangement links TRBV5-1 to TRBJ1-4; 8 bases map to TRBD1. Losses at the gene ends were 4 bases for V and 3 bases for J; bases not matched to a gene: 8. Germline V CDR1 and CDR2: SGHRS, YFSETQ. The CDR3 has 16 amino acids.

This clone was observed a single time. This chain joins TRBV4-1 and TRBJ2-3, with a possible D match to TRBD1 (6 bases). This CDR3 spans 17 amino acids. V shed 0 bases and J shed 6 bases, with 19 bases lying between them. Germline loops: CDR1 MGHRA, CDR2 YSYEKL. CDR3 in DNA: TGCGCCAGCAGCCAAGAGGGGGCGCGTTCTCTTGCGGATACGCAGTATTTT. This codes for CASSQEGARSLADTQYF.

The chain combines TRBV5-1 with TRBJ1-2; 7 nucleotides line up with TRBD1. CDR3 size: 15 residues. Unmatched junction bases numbered 4, after V lost 0 bases and J lost 2 bases. Per germline, CDR1 SGHRS and CDR2 YFSETQ. In DNA, the CDR3 is TGCGCCAGCAGCTTGGTCCCAGGGGGAAACTATGGCTACACCTTC. This gives the protein CASSLVPGGNYGYTF.

This sequence joins TRBV4-3 and TRBJ2-3, with 7 bases aligning to TRBD2. The CDR3 is 15 amino acids. After removal of 2 bases from V and 2 bases from J, the junction contained 4 bases not matched to a gene. In germline, CDR1 is LGHNA, CDR2 YSLEER. CDR3 amino acids: CASSQQAGFTDTQYF. The CDR3 nucleotides read TGCGCCAGCAGCCAACAAGCGGGATTCACAGATACGCAGTATTTT.

The gene calls are TRBV11-2 and TRBJ2-3; the D is unclear. The CDR3 covers 17 residues. The germline gives CDR1 SGHAT, CDR2 FQNNGV. Trimming shortened V by 4 bases and J by 1 base, and 18 bases separated the two germline ends. The CDR3 protein is CASSSYPPSSGTDTQYF. In nucleotides, the CDR3 is TGTGCCAGCAGCTCATACCCCCCGTCCAGCGGCACAGATACGCAGTATTTT.

This chain uses TRBV6-1 with TRBJ1-5; D not resolved. Germline V gene data show CDR1 as MNHNS and CDR2 as SASEGT. V shed 2 bases and J shed 6 bases, with 5 bases lying between them. This CDR3 comprises 12 residues. The CDR3: CASSELAQPQHF. DNA for the CDR3: TGTGCCAGCAGTGAATTGGCTCAGCCCCAGCATTTT.

The J gene is TRBJ2-1, the V gene TRBV24-1, with 13 bases fitting TRBD2. Germline loops: CDR1 KGHDR, CDR2 SFDVKD. The CDR3 length is 16 residues. V lost 3 bases to trimming and J lost 6 bases; unmatched junction nucleotides: 4. CDR3 nucleotides: TGTGCCACCAGTGATCGGACTAGCGGGAGTAGCAATGAGCAGTTCTTC. Encoded protein: CATSDRTSGSSNEQFF.

The chain has TRBV6-5 and TRBJ2-5; D uncertain. This CDR3 contains 12 residues. Trimming shortened V by 2 bases and J by 3 bases, and 4 bases separated the two germline ends. Germline assignment: CDR1 MNHEY and CDR2 SVGAGI. In DNA, the CDR3 is TGTGCCAGCAGTTACGGCAAAGAGACCCAGTACTTC. It encodes CASSYGKETQYF.

V is TRBV6-5 and J is TRBJ2-7; 9 nucleotides align to TRBD1. Germline-derived CDR1 and CDR2 are MNHEY and SVGAGI. CDR3 length equals 13 residues. Trimming at V came to 7 bases and at J to 4 bases, leaving 5 bases not matched to a gene. The CDR3 bases are TGTGCCAGCACGGGACAGGGTCGGTACGAGCAGTACTTC. Its protein is CASTGQGRYEQYF.